This T cell receptor (beta chain) stems from a study of cytotoxic CD8 clonotypes in ibrutinib-treated CLL. Targeted sequencing depth ranged from 1 in 200,000 to 1 in 1 million T cells. Using immunoSEQ multiplex PCR, the repertoire was profiled, and TCRdb retains in-frame clones only, with some absent. The data show about 160,000 clones, with approximately 80% seen just once and less than 6% held by the top ten. Per germline, CDR1 MGHDK and CDR2 SYGVNS. The CDR3 has 13 residues. V lost 2 bases to trimming and J lost 2 bases, with 6 bases between them. Extraction of roughly 2 micrograms of genomic DNA from cryopreserved PBMCs supplied material for TCR beta libraries.

This chain joins TRBV25-1 and TRBJ1-1; no reliable D call. The TCR was taken from a human donor with chronic lymphocytic leukemia. Here the sequenced sample was PBMCs, taken after 24 months of ibrutinib treatment. CDR3: CASSEDPNTEAFF. CDR3 DNA sequence: TGTGCCAGCAGTGAAGACCCCAACACTGAAGCTTTCTTT.